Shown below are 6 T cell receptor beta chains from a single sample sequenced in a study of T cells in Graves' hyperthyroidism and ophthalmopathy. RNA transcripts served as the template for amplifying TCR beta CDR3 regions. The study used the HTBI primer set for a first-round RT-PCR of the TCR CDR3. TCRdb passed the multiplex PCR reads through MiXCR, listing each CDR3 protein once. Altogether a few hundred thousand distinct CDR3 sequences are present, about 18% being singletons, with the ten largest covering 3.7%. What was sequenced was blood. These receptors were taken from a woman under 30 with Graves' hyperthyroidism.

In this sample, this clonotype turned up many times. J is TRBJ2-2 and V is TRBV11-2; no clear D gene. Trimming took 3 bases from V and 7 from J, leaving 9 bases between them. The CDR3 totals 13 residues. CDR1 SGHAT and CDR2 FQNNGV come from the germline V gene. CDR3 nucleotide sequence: TGTGCCAGCAGCTTCTCTGGGTTCGGGGAGCTGTTTTTT. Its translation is CASSFSGFGELFF.

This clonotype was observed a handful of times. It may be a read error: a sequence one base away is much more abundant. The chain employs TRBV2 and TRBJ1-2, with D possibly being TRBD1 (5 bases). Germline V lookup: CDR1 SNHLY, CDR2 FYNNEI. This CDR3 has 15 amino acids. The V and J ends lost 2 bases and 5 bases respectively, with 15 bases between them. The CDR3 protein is CASSEYWTWDYGYTF. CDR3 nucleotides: TGTGCCAGCAGTGAATATTGGACATGGGATTATGGCTACACCTTC.

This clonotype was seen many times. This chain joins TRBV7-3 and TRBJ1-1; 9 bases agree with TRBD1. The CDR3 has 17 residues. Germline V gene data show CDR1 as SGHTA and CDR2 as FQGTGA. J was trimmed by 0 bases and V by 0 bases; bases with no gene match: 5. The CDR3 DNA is TGTGCCAGCAGCTTAACGGGGACAGGGCAGATGAACACTGAAGCTTTCTTT. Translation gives CASSLTGTGQMNTEAFF.

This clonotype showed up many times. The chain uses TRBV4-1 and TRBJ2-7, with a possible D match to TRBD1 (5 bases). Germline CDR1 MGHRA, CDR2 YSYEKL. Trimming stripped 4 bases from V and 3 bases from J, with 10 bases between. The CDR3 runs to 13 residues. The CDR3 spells CASSRQNYYEQYF. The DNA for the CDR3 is TGCGCCAGCAGCCGACAGAATTACTACGAGCAGTACTTC.

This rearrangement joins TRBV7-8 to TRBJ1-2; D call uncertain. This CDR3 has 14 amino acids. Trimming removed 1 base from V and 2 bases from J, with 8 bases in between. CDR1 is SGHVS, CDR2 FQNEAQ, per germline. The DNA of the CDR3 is TGTGCCAGCAGCTTAGTGGCAGAGAACTATGGCTACACCTTC. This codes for CASSLVAENYGYTF.

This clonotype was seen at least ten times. CDR3 sequence reads: CASSYSRGGQPQHF. The CDR3 coding sequence is TGTGCCAGCAGTTACTCGAGGGGGGGCCAGCCCCAGCATTTT. V gene TRBV6-2 or TRBV6-3 combines with J gene TRBJ1-5; TRBD1 might be the D (6 bases). CDR1 is MNHEY, CDR2 SVGEGT, per germline. Deletions cut 0 bases from V and 7 bases from J, with 10 bases between. This CDR3 contains 14 residues.